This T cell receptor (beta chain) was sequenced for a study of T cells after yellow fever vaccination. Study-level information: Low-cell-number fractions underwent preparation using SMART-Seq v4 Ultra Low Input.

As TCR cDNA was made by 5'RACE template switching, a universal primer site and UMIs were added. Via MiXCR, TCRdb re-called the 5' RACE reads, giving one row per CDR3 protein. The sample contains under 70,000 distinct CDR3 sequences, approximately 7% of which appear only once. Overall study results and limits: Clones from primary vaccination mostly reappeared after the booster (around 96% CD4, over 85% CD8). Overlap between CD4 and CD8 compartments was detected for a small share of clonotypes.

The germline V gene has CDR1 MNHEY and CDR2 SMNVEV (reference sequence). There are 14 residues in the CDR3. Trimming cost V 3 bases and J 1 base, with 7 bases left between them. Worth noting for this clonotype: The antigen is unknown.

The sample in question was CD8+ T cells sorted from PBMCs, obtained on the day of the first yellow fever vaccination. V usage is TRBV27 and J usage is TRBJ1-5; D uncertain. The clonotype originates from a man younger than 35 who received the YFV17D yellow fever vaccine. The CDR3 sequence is CASSFGGSNQPQHF. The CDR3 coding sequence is TGTGCCAGCAGTTTCGGTGGGAGCAATCAGCCCCAGCATTTT.